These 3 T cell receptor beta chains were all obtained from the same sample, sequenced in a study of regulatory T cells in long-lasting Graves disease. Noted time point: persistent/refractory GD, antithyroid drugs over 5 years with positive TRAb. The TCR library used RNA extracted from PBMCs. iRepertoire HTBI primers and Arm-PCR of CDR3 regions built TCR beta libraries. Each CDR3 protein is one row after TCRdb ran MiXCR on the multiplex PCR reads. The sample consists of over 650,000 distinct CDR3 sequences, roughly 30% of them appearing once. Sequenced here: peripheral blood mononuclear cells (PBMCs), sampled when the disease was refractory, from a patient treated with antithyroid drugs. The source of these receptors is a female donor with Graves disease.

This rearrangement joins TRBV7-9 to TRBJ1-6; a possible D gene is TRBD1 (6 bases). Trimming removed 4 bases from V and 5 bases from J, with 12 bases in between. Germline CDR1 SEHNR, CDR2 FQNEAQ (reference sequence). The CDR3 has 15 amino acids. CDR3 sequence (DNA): TGTGCCAGCAGCTCAACCAGGGGTAATAATTCACCCCTCCACTTT. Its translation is CASSSTRGNNSPLHF.

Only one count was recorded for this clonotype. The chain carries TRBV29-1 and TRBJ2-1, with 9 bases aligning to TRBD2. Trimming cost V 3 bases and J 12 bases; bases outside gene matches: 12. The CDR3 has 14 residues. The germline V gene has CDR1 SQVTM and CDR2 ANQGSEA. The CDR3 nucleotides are TGCAGCGTTGAGGAGCGGGAGGCCGTAGGTGGGCAGTTCTTC. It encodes CSVEEREAVGGQFF.

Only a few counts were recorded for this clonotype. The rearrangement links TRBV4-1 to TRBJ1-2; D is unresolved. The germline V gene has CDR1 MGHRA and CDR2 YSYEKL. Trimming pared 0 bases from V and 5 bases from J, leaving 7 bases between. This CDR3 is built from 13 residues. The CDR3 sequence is CASSQDEGYGYTF. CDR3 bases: TGCGCCAGCAGCCAAGATGAGGGTTATGGCTACACCTTC.